The 22 T cell receptor beta chains given below trace back to one sample, sequenced in a study of blood T cell repertoires in COVID-19. The repertoire was sequenced with immunoSEQ multiplex PCR; TCRdb's copy has only in-frame clones and lacks some. The sample yields roughly 330,000 clones, about four fifths seen once. The sequenced sample consisted of peripheral blood. The source of these receptors is a woman aged 50 to 60 with acute or convalescent COVID-19.

V usage is TRBV10-1 and J usage is TRBJ1-5, with no clear D. The CDR3 has 13 residues. The V gene lost 4 bases and the J gene lost 6 bases, with 10 bases spanning the gap. Germline V gene sequence: CDR1 WNHNN, CDR2 SYGVQD (reference sequence). DNA of the CDR3: TGCGCCAGCAGTGCTTCAACAAGTCAGCCCCAGCATTTT. Protein product: CASSASTSQPQHF.

The V call is TRBV7-3, the J call TRBJ2-1; TRBD1 might be the D (6 bases). Germline V CDR1 and CDR2: SGHTA, FQGTGA. Trimming pared 4 bases from V and 9 bases from J, leaving 16 bases between. CDR3 length: 14 amino acids. CDR3 bases: TGTGCCAGCAGCTCCTCAGGGGAAGGGGCTGAGCAGTTCTTC. It codes for CASSSSGEGAEQFF.

The J gene is TRBJ2-1, the V gene TRBV7-2; TRBD2 matches 9 bases. V lost 1 base and J lost 7; bases outside the gene matches: 5. The CDR3 covers 15 residues. Germline loops: CDR1 SGHTA, CDR2 FQGNSA. The CDR3 nucleotides are TGTGCCAGCAGCTTAGGCGGGGGGGCCGGAAATGAGCAGTTCTTC. Translated: CASSLGGGAGNEQFF.

In this sample, this clone turned up once. V and J are TRBV14 and TRBJ1-1; TRBD1 aligns across 9 bases. Germline-derived CDR1 and CDR2 are SGHDN and FVKESK. The J segment lost 4 bases and the V segment lost 5 bases, leaving 8 bases of the junction unmatched. The CDR3 totals 15 residues. The CDR3: CASSGTGGVSTEAFF. The CDR3 region has the DNA TGTGCCAGCAGCGGCACAGGGGGCGTAAGCACTGAAGCTTTCTTT.

The chain is built from TRBV18 and TRBJ1-4; D may be TRBD1 (5 bases). The CDR3 contains 14 residues. Per the germline V gene, CDR1 is KGHSH and CDR2 is LQKENI. Trimming shortened V by 1 base and J by 6 bases, and 9 bases separated the two germline ends. The CDR3 is CASSPQPGHEKLFF. In DNA form, the CDR3 reads TGTGCCAGCTCACCACAGCCAGGGCATGAAAAACTGTTTTTT.

The V gene is TRBV30, the J gene TRBJ1-3; TRBD1 agrees at 8 bases. J lost 7 bases, V lost 3 bases, and 8 bases had no gene match. Germline CDR1 is GTSNPN and CDR2 is SVGIG (reference sequence). The CDR3 has 14 residues. The CDR3 is CAWRFEQGVNTIYF. CDR3 DNA: TGTGCCTGGAGATTTGAACAGGGGGTGAACACCATATATTTT.

The V and J genes are TRBV6-4 and TRBJ2-1; no clear D gene. This CDR3 region has 13 residues. The germline V and J ends were trimmed by 4 bases and 3 bases, with 7 bases remaining between them. CDR1 and CDR2 (germline): MRHNA, SNTAGT. This CDR3 is CASSVRDYNEQFF. The DNA of the CDR3 is TGTGCCAGCAGTGTCCGAGACTACAATGAGCAGTTCTTC.

The J gene is TRBJ2-2, the V gene TRBV2; 9 bases fit TRBD1. V dropped 5 bases and J dropped 6; count of bases not matched to a gene: 1. From germline, CDR1 is SNHLY and CDR2 FYNNEI. The CDR3 is 13 residues long. The CDR3: CASSRQGAGELFF. CDR3 DNA: TGTGCCAGCAGTCGACAGGGGGCCGGGGAGCTGTTTTTT.

This chain links TRBV4-2 with TRBJ2-7, with 8 bases fitting TRBD2. The V and J ends lost 0 bases and 3 bases, in that order; junction bases with no gene match: 4. The V gene's germline CDR1 is LGHNA and CDR2 YNFKEQ. The length of the CDR3 is 15 residues. This CDR3 is CASSQELAGYYEQYF. CDR3 nucleotides: TGTGCCAGCAGCCAAGAATTAGCGGGATACTACGAGCAGTACTTC.

This clone was seen a single time. The chain has TRBV30 and TRBJ1-2; unclear D gene. The CDR3 consists of 13 residues. Trimming shortened V by 0 bases and J by 5 bases, and 10 bases separated the two germline ends. Germline assignment: CDR1 GTSNPN and CDR2 SVGIG (reference sequence). CDR3 in DNA: TGTGCCTGGAGTGTTAGCAGCGAATATGGCTACACCTTC. This gives the protein CAWSVSSEYGYTF.

This clone has more than one count but fewer than ten. This sequence joins TRBV2 and TRBJ1-5; D may be TRBD1 (6 bases). This CDR3 comprises 13 residues. Trimming removed 7 bases from V and 1 base from J, with 8 bases in between. Germline V lookup: CDR1 SNHLY, CDR2 FYNNEI. The CDR3 DNA sequence: TGTGCCAGCACGGACAGCAGCAATCAGCCCCAGCATTTT. This gives the protein CASTDSSNQPQHF.

The chain carries TRBV21-1 and TRBJ1-2; the D call TRBD1 from the table was never checked on the DNA. TRBV21-1 is annotated as a pseudogene. The CDR3 is 17 residues long. This CDR3 is CASSKCLPNSLLPGYTF. The CDR3 coding sequence is TGTGCCAGCAGCAAATGCCTCCCCAACAGCCTACTGCCTGGCTACACCTTC.

The chain is built from TRBV19 and TRBJ1-6; D gene ambiguous. Germline V gives CDR1 LNHDA, CDR2 SQIVND (reference sequence). The CDR3 is 12 amino acids. The germline V and J ends were trimmed by 6 bases and 7 bases, with 7 bases remaining between them. The CDR3 DNA sequence: TGTGCCAGTAGCGCGACAAATTCACCCCTCCACTTT. Encoded protein: CASSATNSPLHF.

This chain uses TRBV19 with TRBJ2-5; TRBD1 is a possible D gene (5 bases). The CDR3 loop spans 14 amino acids. The V end lost 3 bases, the J end lost 2 bases, and 10 bases lay between the germline ends. Germline values: CDR1 LNHDA, CDR2 SQIVND (reference sequence). Written as DNA, the CDR3 is TGTGCCAGTAGTATTAGAGACAGACAAGAGACCCAGTACTTC. Translating it yields CASSIRDRQETQYF.

The V call is TRBV18, the J call TRBJ2-3, with a weak D call TRBD1 (6 bases). The CDR3 runs 16 residues. Germline lookup yields CDR1 KGHSH and CDR2 LQKENI. The ends were cut back, 2 bases at V and 5 bases at J, with 17 bases in the middle. DNA for the CDR3: TGTGCCAGCTCACCAACCGAGACAGGTTATGAAGATACGCAGTATTTT. Protein product: CASSPTETGYEDTQYF.

This clone was found a few times. The chain has TRBV10-1 and TRBJ1-6; D is uncertain. Germline V gene data show CDR1 as WNHNN and CDR2 as SYGVQD (reference sequence). Trimming took off 2 bases at V and 5 bases at J, with 25 bases between the two ends. The CDR3 is 20 amino acids. This CDR3 is CASSEIIGSFKERDNSPLHF. The CDR3 nucleotides read TGCGCCAGCAGTGAGATCATAGGGAGTTTCAAGGAGAGGGATAATTCACCCCTCCACTTT.

This clone was counted once. The V and J genes are TRBV11-2 and TRBJ2-1; 10 bases map to TRBD2. The CDR3 runs to 15 residues. Per the germline V gene, CDR1 is SGHAT and CDR2 is FQNNGV. With V trimmed by 7 bases and J by 10 bases, 13 bases remained unmatched. The CDR3 nucleotides read TGTGCCAGCACCCAGGGGGTAGCGGGAGGACACGAGCAGTTCTTC. This translates into CASTQGVAGGHEQFF.

CDR3 sequence: CASSEGGLSYGELFF. In nucleotides, the CDR3 is TGTGCCAGCAGTGAGGGGGGGCTTTCGTATGGGGAGCTGTTTTTT. The genes are TRBV2 and TRBJ2-2; perhaps TRBD2 as D (7 bases). This CDR3 has 15 residues. Trimming stripped 3 bases from V and 8 bases from J, with 16 bases between. From germline, CDR1 is SNHLY and CDR2 FYNNEI.

The chain links TRBV5-6 to TRBJ1-2; D possibly corresponds to TRBD1 (5 bases). Between the trimmed V and J ends, which lost 4 bases and 5 bases, there was a span of 18 bases. The CDR3 is made up of 15 amino acids. Germline-derived CDR1 and CDR2 are SGHDT and YYEEEE. CDR3 nucleotide sequence: TGTGCCAGCAGCCTTCATAGGACGGGGGAGTATGGCTACACCTTC. Its translation: CASSLHRTGEYGYTF.

The V and J genes are TRBV29-1 and TRBJ2-2, with 9 nucleotides matching TRBD1. This CDR3 has 16 amino acids. The germline V gene encodes CDR1 SQVTM and CDR2 ANQGSEA. Trimming took 4 bases from V and 5 from J; bases not matched to a gene: 11. CDR3 sequence: CSVAQGAGAWTGELFF. The CDR3 region has the DNA TGCAGCGTTGCACAGGGGGCAGGCGCTTGGACCGGGGAGCTGTTTTTT.

The CDR3 loop is CASSLVAGAHTDTQYF. CDR3 coding DNA: TGTGCCAGCAGCTTAGTAGCGGGAGCCCACACAGATACGCAGTATTTT. The chain recombines TRBV7-2 with TRBJ2-3, with TRBD2 matching 9 bases. Germline CDR1 is SGHTA and CDR2 is FQGNSA. V was pared by 1 base and J by 2 bases, with 4 bases of the junction left unmatched. This CDR3 region has 16 residues.

This clone has a handful of counts. V usage is TRBV11-2 and J usage is TRBJ2-5; 9 bases map to TRBD1. Germline CDR1 is SGHAT and CDR2 is FQNNGV. The CDR3 is 14 residues long. V trimming: 5 bases; J trimming: 4 bases; junction bases outside the gene matches: 5. CDR3 sequence reads: CASSTRTGVETQYF. CDR3 coding DNA: TGTGCCAGCAGCACCCGGACAGGGGTAGAGACCCAGTACTTC.